Each of the 30 T cell receptor beta chains below was sequenced from the same sample in a study of blood T cell repertoires in COVID-19. Measured with immunoSEQ multiplex PCR; TCRdb has only the in-frame clones, and not every one. The sample lists 90,000 or so clones, 75% to 90% occurring once. Material for sequencing was peripheral blood. These receptors were collected from a man in his 60s with COVID-19, enrolled during active disease.

The rearrangement links TRBV6-4 to TRBJ2-3, with 10 bases lining up with TRBD2. CDR1 and CDR2 (germline): MRHNA, SNTAGT. V shed 6 bases, J shed 1 base, and the junction held 4 bases outside the gene matches. This CDR3 contains 15 residues. For the CDR3, the DNA is TGTGCCAGCAGCACCGGGACTAGCGGCACAGATACGCAGTATTTT. Amino acid sequence: CASSTGTSGTDTQYF.

V and J are TRBV5-4 and TRBJ2-7; 9 nucleotides match TRBD2. The V segment lost 4 bases and the J segment 2 bases; nucleotides outside the gene matches: 10. The CDR3 is 16 amino acids. CDR1 SGHNT and CDR2 YYREEE come from the germline V gene (reference sequence). For the CDR3, the DNA is TGTGCCAGCAGCCCCGTAAGTTCTAGCGGGACCTACGAGCAGTACTTC. Translating it yields CASSPVSSSGTYEQYF.

This clone was counted a few times. The V and J genes are TRBV5-6 and TRBJ2-1, with 8 bases fitting TRBD2. The V segment lost 4 bases and the J segment 0 bases; nucleotides outside the gene matches: 9. This CDR3 contains 17 residues. Germline V gene sequence: CDR1 SGHDT, CDR2 YYEEEE. The DNA of the CDR3 is TGTGCCAGCAGCGGGGCGGGAGGACCGAGCTCCTACAATGAGCAGTTCTTC. It codes for CASSGAGGPSSYNEQFF.

The rearrangement links TRBV18 to TRBJ2-6; TRBD2 aligns across 7 bases. The length of the CDR3 is 17 residues. Looked up from germline, CDR1 is KGHSH and CDR2 is LQKENI. Unmatched junction bases numbered 10, after V lost 4 bases and J lost 4 bases. CDR3 bases: TGTGCCAGCTCACTGTCCCCGGGAGGTCCCGGGGCCAACGTCCTGACTTTC. Protein: CASSLSPGGPGANVLTF.

This clone has just one count. The chain couples TRBV2 to TRBJ2-7; 8 bases map to TRBD1. Germline V gene data show CDR1 as SNHLY and CDR2 as FYNNEI. This CDR3 comprises 15 residues. V trimming: 0 bases; J trimming: 2 bases; junction bases outside the gene matches: 3. This CDR3 reads CASSEAAGGTYEQYF. CDR3 nucleotides: TGTGCCAGCAGTGAAGCTGCAGGGGGCACCTACGAGCAGTACTTC.

V usage is TRBV30 and J usage is TRBJ1-2; TRBD1 is a possible D gene (5 bases). Trimming shortened V by 8 bases and J by 4 bases, and 17 bases separated the two germline ends. Looked up from germline, CDR1 is GTSNPN and CDR2 is SVGIG (reference sequence). The CDR3 covers 13 residues. CDR3 region: CATRQIPIYGYTF. As DNA, the CDR3 is TGTGCCACCAGACAGATACCGATCTATGGCTACACCTTC.

The table lists this clone with a count of one. This chain joins TRBV7-3 and TRBJ2-3, with D perhaps TRBD2 (5 bases). The CDR3 contains 15 residues. Germline V lookup: CDR1 SGHTA, CDR2 FQGTGA. V lost 2 bases and J 6 bases, leaving 15 bases between the germline ends. CDR3 amino acids: CASSLGLVGADTQYF. In DNA, the CDR3 is TGTGCCAGCAGCTTAGGGTTGGTGGGAGCCGATACGCAGTATTTT.

This chain connects TRBV2 to TRBJ1-5; no reliable D call. The CDR3 loop spans 13 amino acids. Germline CDR1 SNHLY, CDR2 FYNNEI. The V end was cut by 5 bases, the J end by 3 bases, with 8 bases between. The CDR3 loop is CASSPQNNQPQHF. CDR3 bases: TGTGCCAGCAGTCCTCAGAACAATCAGCCCCAGCATTTT. The whole variable domain, remainder taken from reference TRBV2 and TRBJ1-5, is EPEVTQTPSHQVTQMGQEVILRCVPISNHLYFYWYRQILGQKVEFLVSFYNNEISEKSEIFDDQFSVERPDGSNFTLKIRSTKLEDSAMYFCASSPQNNQPQHFGDGTRLSIL.

The rearrangement joins TRBV11-1 to TRBJ1-1; 8 positions match TRBD1. The V segment lost 4 bases and the J segment 4 bases; nucleotides outside the gene matches: 8. Germline V gene data show CDR1 as SGHAT and CDR2 as FQDESV (reference sequence). CDR3 length: 15 residues. CDR3 amino acids: CASSYYAGTGTEAFF. The CDR3 DNA reads as TGTGCCAGCAGCTACTACGCCGGGACAGGCACTGAAGCTTTCTTT.

This clone was observed once. The V gene is TRBV7-2, the J gene TRBJ2-1; TRBD2 matches at 9 bases. Per germline, CDR1 SGHTA and CDR2 FQGNSA. The trim removed 9 bases at V and 3 bases at J, leaving 9 bases unmatched. This CDR3 has 15 residues. The CDR3 nucleotides are TGTGCCAGTCAGCTTAGCGGGAGTGGCTACAATGAGCAGTTCTTC. Amino acids: CASQLSGSGYNEQFF. The full variable domain, completed using reference TRBV7-2 and TRBJ2-1, is GAGVSQSPSNKVTEKGKDVELRCDPISGHTALYWYRQSLGQGLEFLIYFQGNSAPDKSGLPSDRFSAERTGGSVSTLTIQRTQQEDSAVYLCASQLSGSGYNEQFFGPGTRLTVL.

The rearrangement links TRBV5-1 to TRBJ2-1; 11 bases fit TRBD1. Germline assignment: CDR1 SGHRS and CDR2 YFSETQ. This CDR3 spans 16 amino acids. V gave up 0 bases and J gave up 1 base; unmatched junction bases: 0. CDR3 sequence (DNA): TGCGCCAGCAGCTTGGGGGACAGGGGGTCCTACAATGAGCAGTTCTTC. It translates to CASSLGDRGSYNEQFF.

The rearrangement joins TRBV7-3 to TRBJ2-3; D gene uncertain. The germline V gene has CDR1 SGHTA and CDR2 FQGTGA. The CDR3 is 13 amino acids. V was trimmed by 2 bases and J by 2 bases, leaving 5 bases between them. Here the CDR3 DNA reads TGTGCCAGCAGCTTAGCGGTCACAGATACGCAGTATTTT. It specifies CASSLAVTDTQYF.

Notes on this clone: Additional DNA sequences in this sample encode the identical CDR3. The chain is built from TRBV19 and TRBJ1-3; no reliable D call. Germline V CDR1 and CDR2: LNHDA, SQIVND (reference sequence). The length of the CDR3 is 15 residues. V was trimmed by 0 bases and J by 0 bases, leaving 6 bases between them. This chain's CDR3 is CASSIEGASGNTIYF. The CDR3 region has the DNA TGTGCCAGTAGTATAGAGGGAGCCTCTGGAAACACCATATATTTT. Based on the CDR3 plus reference TRBV19 and TRBJ1-3, the full variable domain is DGGITQSPKYLFRKEGQNVTLSCEQNLNHDAMYWYRQDPGQGLRLIYYSQIVNDFQKGDIAEGYSVSREKKESFPLTVTSAQKNPTAFYLCASSIEGASGNTIYFGEGSWLTVV.

This chain uses TRBV7-8 with TRBJ2-7, with 14 bases matching TRBD2. The CDR3 consists of 15 residues. J lost 7 bases, V lost 6 bases, and 8 bases had no gene match. Germline V gene sequence: CDR1 SGHVS, CDR2 FQNEAQ. The CDR3 DNA reads as TGTGCCAGCAGAAGACTAGCGGGAGGGTGGGAGGAGCAGTACTTC. This translates into CASRRLAGGWEEQYF.

V and J are TRBV5-1 and TRBJ2-1, with 7 bases matching TRBD1. Germline V gene data show CDR1 as SGHRS and CDR2 as YFSETQ. The CDR3 is made up of 13 amino acids. J lost 5 bases, V lost 2 bases, and 1 base had no gene match. The CDR3 loop reads CASSLQGNNEQFF. In DNA form, the CDR3 reads TGCGCCAGCAGCTTACAGGGGAACAATGAGCAGTTCTTC.

This chain uses TRBV30 with TRBJ1-4; perhaps TRBD1 as D (6 bases). V was cut by 3 bases and J by 7 bases, with 18 bases left in between. This CDR3 comprises 15 residues. CDR1 and CDR2 from the germline V gene are GTSNPN and SVGIG (reference sequence). The CDR3 loop is CAWSSPGTGIEKLFF. The DNA for the CDR3 is TGTGCCTGGAGCTCCCCCGGAACAGGGATTGAAAAACTGTTTTTT. Filled out from reference TRBV30 and TRBJ1-4, the complete variable domain reads SQTIHQWPATLVQPVGSPLSLECTVEGTSNPNLYWYRQAAGRGLQLLFYSVGIGQISSEVPQNLSASRPQDRQFILSSKKLLLSDSGFYLCAWSSPGTGIEKLFFGSGTQLSVL.

The CDR3 here is CAMITGQGYEQYF. The CDR3 bases are TGTGCCATGATTACGGGACAGGGTTACGAGCAGTACTTC. This sequence joins TRBV21-1 and TRBJ2-7; the table's D call, TRBD1, has no DNA check behind it. TRBV21-1 constitutes a pseudogene. The CDR3 consists of 13 residues.

The chain employs TRBV25-1 and TRBJ1-5; D unclear. Germline CDR1 MGHDK, CDR2 SYGVNS. CDR3 length equals 15 residues. Trimming cost V 1 base and J 5 bases, with 12 bases left between them. CDR3 in amino acids: CASSEWSDLDQPQHF. Written as DNA, the CDR3 is TGTGCCAGCAGTGAATGGAGCGATTTGGATCAGCCCCAGCATTTT.

The V and J genes are TRBV21-1 and TRBJ1-4. TRBV21-1 constitutes a pseudogene. The CDR3 has 18 amino acids. The CDR3 region has the DNA TGTGCCAGCAGCTATCGAATCCGCGGCGCCTCAACTAATGAAAAACTGTTTTTT. Amino acid sequence: CASSYRIRGASTNEKLFF.

This rearrangement joins TRBV4-2 to TRBJ2-5, with 9 bases lining up with TRBD1. Germline lookup yields CDR1 LGHNA and CDR2 YNFKEQ. The trim removed 4 bases at V and 5 bases at J, leaving 8 bases unmatched. The CDR3 is made up of 15 amino acids. The CDR3 is CASSPYRGQEETQYF. The CDR3 coding sequence is TGTGCCAGCAGCCCTTACAGGGGGCAAGAGGAGACCCAGTACTTC.

V is TRBV11-2 and J is TRBJ2-7; tentatively, D is TRBD2 (7 bases). Trimming left V 6 bases short and J 9 bases short, with 21 bases between. The CDR3 runs 14 residues. The germline V gene has CDR1 SGHAT and CDR2 FQNNGV. The CDR3 DNA is TGTGCCAGCAGACCCTTGGGAGGGGGGATGGGGCAGTACTTC. It yields the protein CASRPLGGGMGQYF.

This clone appeared a single time. The gene calls are TRBV7-9 and TRBJ1-1; TRBD1 aligns across 8 bases. Germline V gene lookup returns CDR1 SEHNR and CDR2 FQNEAQ (reference sequence). The V gene end was trimmed by 4 bases and the J gene end by 5 bases; junction bases not matched to a gene: 9. The CDR3 extends over 15 amino acids. The CDR3 loop is CASSSQQGAQTEAFF. CDR3 in DNA: TGTGCCAGCAGCTCCCAGCAGGGGGCGCAGACTGAAGCTTTCTTT.

This sequence joins TRBV24-1 and TRBJ1-1; 8 positions match TRBD1. This CDR3 has 13 residues. CDR1 is KGHDR and CDR2 is SFDVKD in the germline V gene. The CDR3 sequence is CVTQTGDNTEAFF. The DNA of the CDR3 is TGTGTCACGCAGACAGGGGACAACACTGAAGCTTTCTTT.

The rearrangement links TRBV18 to TRBJ2-3; 12 positions agree with TRBD1. The germline CDR1 and CDR2 sequences are KGHSH and LQKENI. The CDR3 length is 16 residues. The J segment lost 4 bases and the V segment lost 3 bases, leaving 5 bases of the junction unmatched. CDR3 in DNA: TGTGCCAGCTCACCGGGACAGGGGGCAGTGTCAGATACGCAGTATTTT. Translating gives CASSPGQGAVSDTQYF.

The rearrangement uses TRBV2 and TRBJ1-4, with 7 nucleotides matching TRBD1. This CDR3 comprises 14 residues. Germline V gives CDR1 SNHLY, CDR2 FYNNEI. V was pared by 8 bases and J by 5 bases, with 8 bases of the junction left unmatched. CDR3 residues: CASAPGQANEKLFF. As DNA, the CDR3 is TGTGCCAGCGCTCCTGGACAGGCGAATGAAAAACTGTTTTTT.

The chain recombines TRBV4-2 with TRBJ2-7; 9 bases map to TRBD1. The CDR3 has 16 residues. V lost 0 bases, J lost 1 base, and 4 bases stayed unmatched. In germline, CDR1 is LGHNA, CDR2 YNFKEQ. CDR3 coding DNA: TGTGCCAGCAGCCAAGATTGGGGGACAGGGTCCTACGAGCAGTACTTC. Translated, it gives CASSQDWGTGSYEQYF.

V gene TRBV12-3 or TRBV12-4 combines with J gene TRBJ2-1; tentatively, D is TRBD1 (6 bases). V gave up 3 bases and J gave up 14 bases, with 14 bases separating them. This CDR3 comprises 12 residues. This chain's CDR3 is CASSFQQGGEFF. The CDR3 DNA follows: TGTGCCAGCAGTTTCCAACAGGGTGGGGAGTTCTTC.

The rearrangement uses TRBV9 and TRBJ2-7; 10 bases line up with TRBD1. In germline, CDR1 is SGDLS, CDR2 YYNGEE. V lost 4 bases and J lost 2; bases outside the gene matches: 6. This CDR3 is 15 amino acids long. CDR3 bases: TGTGCCAGCAGCCCGGGACAGGGGCACGCCTACGAGCAGTACTTC. This codes for CASSPGQGHAYEQYF. The variable domain in full, completed from reference TRBV9 and TRBJ2-7, reads DSGVTQTPKHLITATGQRVTLRCSPRSGDLSVYWYQQSLDQGLQFLIQYYNGEERAKGNILERFSAQQFPDLHSELNLSSLELGDSALYFCASSPGQGHAYEQYFGPGTRLTVT.

This chain connects TRBV18 to TRBJ1-4, with D tentatively TRBD1 (6 bases). Germline values: CDR1 KGHSH, CDR2 LQKENI. The CDR3 is made up of 15 amino acids. Deletions cut 6 bases from V and 4 bases from J, with 15 bases between. CDR3 amino acids: CASSPLQGDNEKLFF. As DNA, the CDR3 is TGTGCCAGCTCGCCATTACAGGGAGATAATGAAAAACTGTTTTTT.

V and J are TRBV11-3 and TRBJ2-1, with no clear D. The CDR3 totals 14 residues. The ends were cut back, 5 bases at V and 1 base at J, with 9 bases in the middle. Germline V lookup: CDR1 SGHNT, CDR2 YENEEA. The CDR3 DNA follows: TGTGCCAGCAGCCCCCCGGAGTCCTACAATGAGCAGTTCTTC. It is translated as CASSPPESYNEQFF. The full variable domain, its missing parts supplied by reference TRBV11-3 and TRBJ2-1, is EAGVVQSPRYKIIEKKQPVAFWCNPISGHNTLYWYLQNLGQGPELLIRYENEEAVDDSQLPKDRFSAERLKGVDSTLKIQPAELGDSAVYLCASSPPESYNEQFFGPGTRLTVL.